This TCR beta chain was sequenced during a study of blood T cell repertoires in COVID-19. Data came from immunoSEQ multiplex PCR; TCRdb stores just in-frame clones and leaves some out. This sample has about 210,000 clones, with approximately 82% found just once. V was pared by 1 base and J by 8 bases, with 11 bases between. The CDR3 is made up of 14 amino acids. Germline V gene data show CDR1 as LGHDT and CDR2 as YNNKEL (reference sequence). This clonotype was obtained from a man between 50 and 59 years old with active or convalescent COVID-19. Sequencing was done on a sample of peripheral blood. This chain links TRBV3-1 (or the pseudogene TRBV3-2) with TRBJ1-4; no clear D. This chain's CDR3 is CASSQGTWGEKLFF. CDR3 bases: TGTGCCAGCAGCCAAGGGACTTGGGGAGAAAAACTGTTTTTT.